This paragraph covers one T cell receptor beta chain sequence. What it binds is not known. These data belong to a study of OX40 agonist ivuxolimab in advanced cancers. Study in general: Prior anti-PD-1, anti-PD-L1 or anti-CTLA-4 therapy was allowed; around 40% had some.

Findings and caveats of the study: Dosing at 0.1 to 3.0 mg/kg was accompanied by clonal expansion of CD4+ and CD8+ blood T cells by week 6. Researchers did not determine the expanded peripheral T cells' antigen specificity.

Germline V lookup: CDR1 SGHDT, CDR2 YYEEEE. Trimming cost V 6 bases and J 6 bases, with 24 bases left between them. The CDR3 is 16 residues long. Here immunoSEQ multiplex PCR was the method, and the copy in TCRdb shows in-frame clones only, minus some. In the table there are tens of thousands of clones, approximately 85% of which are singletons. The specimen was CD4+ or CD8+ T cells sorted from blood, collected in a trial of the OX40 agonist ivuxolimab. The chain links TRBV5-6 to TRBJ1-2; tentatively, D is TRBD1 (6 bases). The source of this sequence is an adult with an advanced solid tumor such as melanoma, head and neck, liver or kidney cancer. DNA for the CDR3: TGTGCCAGCAATCTCGAAAGGGGCAGGGGATATAATGGCTACACCTTC. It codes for CASNLERGRGYNGYTF.